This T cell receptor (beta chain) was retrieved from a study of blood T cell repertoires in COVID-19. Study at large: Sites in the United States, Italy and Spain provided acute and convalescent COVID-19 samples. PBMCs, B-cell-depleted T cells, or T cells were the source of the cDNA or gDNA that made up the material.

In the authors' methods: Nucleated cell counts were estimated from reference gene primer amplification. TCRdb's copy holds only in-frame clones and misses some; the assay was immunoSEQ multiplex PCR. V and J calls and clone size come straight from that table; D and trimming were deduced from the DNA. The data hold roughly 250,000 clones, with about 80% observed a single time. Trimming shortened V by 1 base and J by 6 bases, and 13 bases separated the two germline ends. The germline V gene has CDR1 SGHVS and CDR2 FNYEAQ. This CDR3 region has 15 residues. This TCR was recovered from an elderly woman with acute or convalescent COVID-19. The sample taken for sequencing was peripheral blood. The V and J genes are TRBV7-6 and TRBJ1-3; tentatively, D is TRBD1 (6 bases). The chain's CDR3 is CASSLGNNRENTIYF. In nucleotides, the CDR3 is TGTGCCAGCAGCTTAGGGAATAACAGGGAAAACACCATATATTTT.